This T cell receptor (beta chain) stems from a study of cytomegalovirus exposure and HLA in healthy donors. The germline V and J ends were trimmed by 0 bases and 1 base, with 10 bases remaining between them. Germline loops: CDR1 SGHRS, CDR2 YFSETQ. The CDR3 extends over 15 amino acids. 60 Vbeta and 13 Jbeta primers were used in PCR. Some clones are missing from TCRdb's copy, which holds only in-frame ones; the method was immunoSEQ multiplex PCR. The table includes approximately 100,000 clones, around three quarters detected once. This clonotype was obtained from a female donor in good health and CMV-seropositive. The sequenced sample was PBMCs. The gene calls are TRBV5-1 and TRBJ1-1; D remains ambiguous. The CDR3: CASSLVVGRNTEAFF. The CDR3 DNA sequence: TGCGCCAGCAGCTTGGTAGTCGGTCGGAACACTGAAGCTTTCTTT.